This TCR beta chain stems from a study of CD8 T cells in ankylosing spondylitis. This clonotype has a count of ten or more. The antigen is undetermined. The TCR beta libraries were generated through quantitative 5'-RACE incorporating molecular barcodes. A single record per CDR3 protein comes from TCRdb applying MiXCR to the 5' RACE reads. This sample has roughly 39,000 distinct CDR3 sequences, with roughly 2.5% found just once. Study-wide results and caveats: Significant enrichment of disease-linked clones was reported in matched ankylosing spondylitis synovial fluid.

The sequenced material came from blood, either unsorted or a sorted T cell fraction (not recorded which). The clonotype was recovered from a male donor with ankylosing spondylitis or in good health (not recorded which).

The CDR3 DNA reads TGTGCCAGCAGCCCACGTCCTGGAGGGTATTCAAATGAAAAACTGTTTTTT. Protein product: CASSPRPGGYSNEKLFF. The chain has TRBV9 and TRBJ1-4; D is ambiguous. CDR3 size: 17 residues. Trimming stripped 4 bases from V and 5 bases from J, with 21 bases between. The germline gives CDR1 SGDLS, CDR2 YYNGEE. The full variable domain, with the rest looked up from reference TRBV9 and TRBJ1-4, is DSGVTQTPKHLITATGQRVTLRCSPRSGDLSVYWYQQSLDQGLQFLIQYYNGEERAKGNILERFSAQQFPDLHSELNLSSLELGDSALYFCASSPRPGGYSNEKLFFGSGTQLSVL.